Listed here is a single T cell receptor beta chain. Antigen unknown. The CDR3 is made up of 13 amino acids. Germline loops: CDR1 SQVTM, CDR2 ANQGSEA. Trimming took off 4 bases at V and 0 bases at J, with 10 bases between the two ends. Using immunoSEQ multiplex PCR, the repertoire was profiled, and TCRdb retains in-frame clones only, with some absent. Here the sample spans about 74,000 clones, roughly three quarters being singletons. The data were taken from a study of vaccination effects on CD4 cells after COVID-19. Scientists isolated CD4+ T cells after an approximately 10-day culture period ended. This TCR came from a human donor who received a COVID-19 vaccine. The chain joins TRBV29-1 to TRBJ2-7; D ambiguous. Sequencing used CD4+ T cells from PBMCs cultured without peptide, obtained before COVID-19 vaccination. Here the CDR3 DNA reads TGCAGCGTTGCGGTAGGTACCTCCTACGAGCAGTACGTC. Translating it yields CSVAVGTSYEQYV.